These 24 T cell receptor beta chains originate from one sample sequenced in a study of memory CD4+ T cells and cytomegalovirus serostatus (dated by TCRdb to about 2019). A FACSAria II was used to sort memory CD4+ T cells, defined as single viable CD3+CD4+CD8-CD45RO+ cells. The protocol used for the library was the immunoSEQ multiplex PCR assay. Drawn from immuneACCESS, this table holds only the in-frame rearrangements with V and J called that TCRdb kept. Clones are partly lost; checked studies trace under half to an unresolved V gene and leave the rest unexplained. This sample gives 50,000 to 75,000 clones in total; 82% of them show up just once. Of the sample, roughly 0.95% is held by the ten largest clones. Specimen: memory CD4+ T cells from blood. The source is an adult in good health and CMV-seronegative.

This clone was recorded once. The CDR3 loop is CASSIGVTMNTEAFF. CDR3 in DNA: TGTGCCAGTAGTATCGGGGTTACCATGAACACTGAAGCTTTCTTT. J is TRBJ1-1 and V is TRBV19; D remains ambiguous. The CDR3 has 15 residues. Looked up from germline, CDR1 is LNHDA and CDR2 is SQIVND (reference sequence). V was pared by 3 bases and J by 0 bases, with 11 bases between.

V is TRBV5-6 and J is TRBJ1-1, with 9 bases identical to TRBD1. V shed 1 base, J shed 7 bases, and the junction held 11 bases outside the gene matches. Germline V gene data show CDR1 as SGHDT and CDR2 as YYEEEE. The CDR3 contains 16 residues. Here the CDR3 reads CASSLLSGDREIEAFF. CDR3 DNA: TGTGCCAGCAGCTTGTTATCCGGGGACAGGGAAATTGAAGCTTTCTTT.

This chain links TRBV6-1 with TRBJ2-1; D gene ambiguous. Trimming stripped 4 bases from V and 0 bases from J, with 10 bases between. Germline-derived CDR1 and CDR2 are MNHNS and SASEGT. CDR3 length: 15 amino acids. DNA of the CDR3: TGTGCCAGCAGTGTAATGGAGAGCTCCTACAATGAGCAGTTCTTC. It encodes CASSVMESSYNEQFF.

The CDR3 region is CASSSTFGGEQYF. The CDR3 bases are TGTGCCAGCAGCTCGACGTTTGGGGGGGAGCAGTACTTC. J is TRBJ2-7 and V is TRBV11-3; TRBD2 is a possible D gene (6 bases). The CDR3 has 13 residues. Germline CDR1 is SGHNT and CDR2 is YENEEA. Trimming shortened V by 4 bases and J by 7 bases, and 14 bases separated the two germline ends.

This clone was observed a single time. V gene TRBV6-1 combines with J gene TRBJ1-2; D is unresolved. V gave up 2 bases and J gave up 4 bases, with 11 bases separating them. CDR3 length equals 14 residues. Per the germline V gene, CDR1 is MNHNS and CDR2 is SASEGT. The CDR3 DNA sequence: TGTGCCAGCAGTGAAATTATAGGCCCCTATGGCTACACCTTC. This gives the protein CASSEIIGPYGYTF.

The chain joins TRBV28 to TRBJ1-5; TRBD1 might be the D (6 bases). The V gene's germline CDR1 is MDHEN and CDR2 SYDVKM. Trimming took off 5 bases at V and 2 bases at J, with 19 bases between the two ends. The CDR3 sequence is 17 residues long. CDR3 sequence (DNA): TGTGCCAGCAGTCAGACTCCGGGACATGAGGGCAATCAGCCCCAGCATTTT. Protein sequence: CASSQTPGHEGNQPQHF. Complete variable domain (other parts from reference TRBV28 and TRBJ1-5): DVKVTQSSRYLVKRTGEKVFLECVQDMDHENMFWYRQDPGLGLRLIYFSYDVKMKEKGDIPEGYSVSREKKERFSLILESASTNQTSMYLCASSQTPGHEGNQPQHFGDGTRLSIL.

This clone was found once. The CDR3 here is CAWSVLGGQLWSGNTIYF. In DNA, the CDR3 is TGTGCCTGGAGTGTACTGGGCGGGCAACTATGGTCTGGAAACACCATATATTTT. V gene TRBV30 combines with J gene TRBJ1-3; no clear D. This CDR3 contains 18 residues. Trimming removed 0 bases from V and 1 base from J, with 19 bases in between. Germline V gene data show CDR1 as GTSNPN and CDR2 as SVGIG (reference sequence). Filled out from reference TRBV30 and TRBJ1-3, the complete variable domain reads SQTIHQWPATLVQPVGSPLSLECTVEGTSNPNLYWYRQAAGRGLQLLFYSVGIGQISSEVPQNLSASRPQDRQFILSSKKLLLSDSGFYLCAWSVLGGQLWSGNTIYFGEGSWLTVV.

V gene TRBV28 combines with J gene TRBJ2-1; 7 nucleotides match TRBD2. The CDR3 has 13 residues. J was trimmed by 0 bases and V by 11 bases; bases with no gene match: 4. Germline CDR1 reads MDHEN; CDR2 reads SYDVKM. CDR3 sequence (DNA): TGTGCCCTGACTAGCCACTCCTACAATGAGCAGTTCTTC. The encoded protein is CALTSHSYNEQFF. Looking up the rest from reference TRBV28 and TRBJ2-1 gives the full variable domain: DVKVTQSSRYLVKRTGEKVFLECVQDMDHENMFWYRQDPGLGLRLIYFSYDVKMKEKGDIPEGYSVSREKKERFSLILESASTNQTSMYLCALTSHSYNEQFFGPGTRLTVL.

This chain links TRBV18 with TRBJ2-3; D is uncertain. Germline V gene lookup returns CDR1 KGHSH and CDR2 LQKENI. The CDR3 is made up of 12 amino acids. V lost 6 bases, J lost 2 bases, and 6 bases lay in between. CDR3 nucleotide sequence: TGTGCCAGCTCGCGCGACACAGATACGCAGTATTTT. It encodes CASSRDTDTQYF.

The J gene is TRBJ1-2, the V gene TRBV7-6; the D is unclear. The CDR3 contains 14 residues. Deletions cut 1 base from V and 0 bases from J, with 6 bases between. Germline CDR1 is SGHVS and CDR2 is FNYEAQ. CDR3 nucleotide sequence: TGTGCCAGCAGCTTAGACGGTACTAACTATGGCTACACCTTC. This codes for CASSLDGTNYGYTF.

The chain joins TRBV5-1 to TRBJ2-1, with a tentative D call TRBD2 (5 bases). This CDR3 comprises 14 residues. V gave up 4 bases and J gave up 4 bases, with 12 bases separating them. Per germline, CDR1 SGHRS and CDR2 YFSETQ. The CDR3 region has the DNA TGCGCCAGCAGCCCCTTAGCGACGTACAATGAGCAGTTCTTC. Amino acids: CASSPLATYNEQFF.

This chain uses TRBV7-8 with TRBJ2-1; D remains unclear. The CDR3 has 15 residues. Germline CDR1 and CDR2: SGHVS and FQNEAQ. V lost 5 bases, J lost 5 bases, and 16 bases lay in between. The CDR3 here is CASSPPSGLDNEQFF. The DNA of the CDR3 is TGTGCCAGCAGCCCCCCTTCCGGCCTCGACAATGAGCAGTTCTTC.

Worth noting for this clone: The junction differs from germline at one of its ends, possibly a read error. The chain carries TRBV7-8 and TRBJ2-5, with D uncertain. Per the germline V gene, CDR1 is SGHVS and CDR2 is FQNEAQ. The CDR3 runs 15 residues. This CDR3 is CASSLGWSLREAQYF. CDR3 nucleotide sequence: TGTGCCAGCAGCTTAGGTTGGTCCCTCAGAGAGGCCCAGTACTTC.

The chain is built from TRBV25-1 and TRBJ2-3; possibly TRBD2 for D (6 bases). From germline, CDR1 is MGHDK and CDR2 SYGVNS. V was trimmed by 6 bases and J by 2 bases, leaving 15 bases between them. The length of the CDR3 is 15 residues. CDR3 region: CASSPSSESTDTQYF. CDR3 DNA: TGTGCCAGCAGCCCCTCTAGCGAGTCCACAGATACGCAGTATTTT. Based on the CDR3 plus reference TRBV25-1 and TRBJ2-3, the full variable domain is EADIYQTPRYLVIGTGKKITLECSQTMGHDKMYWYQQDPGMELHLIHYSYGVNSTEKGDLSSESTVSRIRTEHFPLTLESARPSHTSQYLCASSPSSESTDTQYFGPGTRLTVL.

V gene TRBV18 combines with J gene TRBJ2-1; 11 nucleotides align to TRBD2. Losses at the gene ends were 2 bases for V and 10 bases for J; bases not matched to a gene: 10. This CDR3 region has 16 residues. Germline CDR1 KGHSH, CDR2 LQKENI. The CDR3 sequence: CASSPSLAGVAFEQFF. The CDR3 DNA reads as TGTGCCAGCTCACCATCACTAGCGGGAGTCGCCTTCGAGCAGTTCTTC.

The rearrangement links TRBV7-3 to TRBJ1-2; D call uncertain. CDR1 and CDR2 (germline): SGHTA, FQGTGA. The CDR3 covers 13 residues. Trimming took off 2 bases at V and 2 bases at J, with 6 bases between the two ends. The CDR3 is CASSLYQNYGYTF. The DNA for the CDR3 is TGTGCCAGCAGCTTATATCAGAACTATGGCTACACCTTC.

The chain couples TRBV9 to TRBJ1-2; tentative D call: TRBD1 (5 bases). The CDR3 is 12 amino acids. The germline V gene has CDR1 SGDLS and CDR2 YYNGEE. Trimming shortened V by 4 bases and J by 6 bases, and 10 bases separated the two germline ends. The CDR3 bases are TGTGCCAGCAGCCCGGGGGGGGATGGCTACACCTTC. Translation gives CASSPGGDGYTF.

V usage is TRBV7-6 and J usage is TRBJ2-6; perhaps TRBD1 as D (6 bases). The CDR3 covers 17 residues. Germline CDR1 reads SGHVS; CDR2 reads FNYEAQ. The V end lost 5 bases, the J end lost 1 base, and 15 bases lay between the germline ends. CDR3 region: CASSPDSPLSGANVLTF. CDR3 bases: TGTGCCAGCAGCCCGGACAGCCCTCTATCTGGGGCCAACGTCCTGACTTTC.

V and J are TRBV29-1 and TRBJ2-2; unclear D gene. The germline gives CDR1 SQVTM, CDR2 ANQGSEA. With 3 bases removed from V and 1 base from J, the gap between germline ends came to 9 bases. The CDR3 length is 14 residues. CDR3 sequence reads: CSVDTGWNTGELFF. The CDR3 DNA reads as TGCAGCGTTGATACGGGTTGGAACACCGGGGAGCTGTTTTTT.

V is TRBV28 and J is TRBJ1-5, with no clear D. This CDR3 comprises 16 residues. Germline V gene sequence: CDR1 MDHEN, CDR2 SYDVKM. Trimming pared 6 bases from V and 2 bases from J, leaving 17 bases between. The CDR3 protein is CASRDLPAPGNQPQHF. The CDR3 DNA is TGTGCCAGCAGAGACCTCCCGGCCCCAGGCAATCAGCCCCAGCATTTT.

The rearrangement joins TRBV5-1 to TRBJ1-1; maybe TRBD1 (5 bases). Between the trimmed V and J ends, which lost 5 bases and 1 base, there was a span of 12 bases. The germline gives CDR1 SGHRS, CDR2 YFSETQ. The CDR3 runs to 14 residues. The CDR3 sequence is CASRRGEKNTEAFF. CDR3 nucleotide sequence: TGCGCCAGCAGACGAGGGGAGAAGAACACTGAAGCTTTCTTT. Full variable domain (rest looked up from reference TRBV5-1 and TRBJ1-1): KAGVTQTPRYLIKTRGQQVTLSCSPISGHRSVSWYQQTPGQGLQFLFEYFSETQRNKGNFPGRFSGRQFSNSRSEMNVSTLELGDSALYLCASRRGEKNTEAFFGQGTRLTVV.

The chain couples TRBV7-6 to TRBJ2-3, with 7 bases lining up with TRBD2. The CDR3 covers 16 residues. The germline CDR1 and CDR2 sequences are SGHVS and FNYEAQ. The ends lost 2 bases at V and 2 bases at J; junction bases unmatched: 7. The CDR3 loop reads CASSLTAGFNTDTQYF. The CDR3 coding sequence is TGTGCCAGCAGCTTAACAGCGGGGTTTAACACAGATACGCAGTATTTT.

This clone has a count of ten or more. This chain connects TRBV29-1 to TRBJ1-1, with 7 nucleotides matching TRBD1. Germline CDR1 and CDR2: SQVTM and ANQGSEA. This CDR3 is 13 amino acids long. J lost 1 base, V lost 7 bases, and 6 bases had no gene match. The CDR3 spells CSALGQRNTEAFF. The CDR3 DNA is TGCAGCGCCTTGGGACAGAGGAACACTGAAGCTTTCTTT.

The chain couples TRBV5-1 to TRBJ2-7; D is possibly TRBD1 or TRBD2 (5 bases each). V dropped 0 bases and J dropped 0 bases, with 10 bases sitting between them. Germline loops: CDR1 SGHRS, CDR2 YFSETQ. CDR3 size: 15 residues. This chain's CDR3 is CASSLGDGDSYEQYF. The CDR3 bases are TGCGCCAGCAGCTTGGGGGACGGTGACTCCTACGAGCAGTACTTC.